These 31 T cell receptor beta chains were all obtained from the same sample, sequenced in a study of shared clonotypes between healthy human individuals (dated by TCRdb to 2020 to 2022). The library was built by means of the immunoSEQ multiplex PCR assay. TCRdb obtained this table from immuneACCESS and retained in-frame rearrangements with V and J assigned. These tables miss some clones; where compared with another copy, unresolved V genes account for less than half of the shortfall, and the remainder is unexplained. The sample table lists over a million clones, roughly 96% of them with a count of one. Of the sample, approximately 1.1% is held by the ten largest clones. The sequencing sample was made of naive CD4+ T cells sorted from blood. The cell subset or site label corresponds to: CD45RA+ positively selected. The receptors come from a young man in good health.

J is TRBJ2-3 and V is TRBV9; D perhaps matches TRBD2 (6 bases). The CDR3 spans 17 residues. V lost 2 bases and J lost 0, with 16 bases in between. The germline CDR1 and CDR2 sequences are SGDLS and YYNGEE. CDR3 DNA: TGTGCCAGCAGCGTGGGAGGCTGGGGCGCAAGCACAGATACGCAGTATTTT. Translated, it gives CASSVGGWGASTDTQYF. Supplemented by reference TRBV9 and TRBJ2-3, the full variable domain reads DSGVTQTPKHLITATGQRVTLRCSPRSGDLSVYWYQQSLDQGLQFLIQYYNGEERAKGNILERFSAQQFPDLHSELNLSSLELGDSALYFCASSVGGWGASTDTQYFGPGTRLTVL.

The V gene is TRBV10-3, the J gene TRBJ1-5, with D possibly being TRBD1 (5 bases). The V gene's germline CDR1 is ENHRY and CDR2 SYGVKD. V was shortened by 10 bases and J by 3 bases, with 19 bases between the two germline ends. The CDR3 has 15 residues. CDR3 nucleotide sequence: TGTGCCACCAGGGCGGGCCAGGGCGACAATCAGCCCCAGCATTTT. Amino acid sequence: CATRAGQGDNQPQHF.

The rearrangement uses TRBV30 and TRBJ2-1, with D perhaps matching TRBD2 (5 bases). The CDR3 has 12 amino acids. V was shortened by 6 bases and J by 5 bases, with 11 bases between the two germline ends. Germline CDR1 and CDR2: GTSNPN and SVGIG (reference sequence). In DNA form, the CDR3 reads TGTGCCTGCAACCGGGAAGACAATGAGCAGTTCTTC. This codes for CACNREDNEQFF. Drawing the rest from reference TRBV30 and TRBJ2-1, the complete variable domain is SQTIHQWPATLVQPVGSPLSLECTVEGTSNPNLYWYRQAAGRGLQLLFYSVGIGQISSEVPQNLSASRPQDRQFILSSKKLLLSDSGFYLCACNREDNEQFFGPGTRLTVL.

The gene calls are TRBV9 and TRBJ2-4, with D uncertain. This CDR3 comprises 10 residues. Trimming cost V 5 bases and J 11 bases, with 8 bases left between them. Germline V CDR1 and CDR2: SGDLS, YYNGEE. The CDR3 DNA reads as TGTGCCAGCAGACGAGCGCTTCAGTACTTC. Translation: CASRRALQYF.

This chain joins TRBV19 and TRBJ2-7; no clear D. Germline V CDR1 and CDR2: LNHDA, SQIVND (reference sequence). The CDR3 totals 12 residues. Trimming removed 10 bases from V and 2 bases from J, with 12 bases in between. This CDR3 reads CATSNRAYEQYF. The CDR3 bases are TGTGCCACCTCTAACCGGGCCTACGAGCAGTACTTC.

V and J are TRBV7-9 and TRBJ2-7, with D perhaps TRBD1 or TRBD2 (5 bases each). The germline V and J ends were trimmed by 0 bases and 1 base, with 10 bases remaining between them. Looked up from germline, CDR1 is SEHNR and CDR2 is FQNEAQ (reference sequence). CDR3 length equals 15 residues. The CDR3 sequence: CASSLASGSSYEQYF. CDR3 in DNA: TGTGCCAGCAGCTTAGCGTCAGGGAGTTCCTACGAGCAGTACTTC.

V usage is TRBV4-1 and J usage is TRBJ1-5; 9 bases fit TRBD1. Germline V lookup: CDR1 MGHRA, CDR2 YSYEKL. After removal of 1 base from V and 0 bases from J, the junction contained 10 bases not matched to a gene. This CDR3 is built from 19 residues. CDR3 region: CASSQVPGQGEFSNQPQHF. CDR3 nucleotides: TGCGCCAGCAGCCAAGTTCCGGGACAGGGAGAATTTAGCAATCAGCCCCAGCATTTT.

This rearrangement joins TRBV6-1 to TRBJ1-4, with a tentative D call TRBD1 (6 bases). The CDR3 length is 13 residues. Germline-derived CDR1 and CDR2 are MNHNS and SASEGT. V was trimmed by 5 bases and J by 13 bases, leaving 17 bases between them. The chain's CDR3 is CASSTHREDRLFF. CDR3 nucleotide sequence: TGTGCCAGCAGTACTCACAGGGAGGATAGACTGTTTTTT.

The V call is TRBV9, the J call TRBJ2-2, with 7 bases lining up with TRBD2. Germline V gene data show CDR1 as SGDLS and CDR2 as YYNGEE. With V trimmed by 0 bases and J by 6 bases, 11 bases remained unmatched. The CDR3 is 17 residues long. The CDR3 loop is CASSVEAPGLGAGELFF. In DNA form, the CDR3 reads TGTGCCAGCAGCGTAGAGGCCCCCGGACTAGGGGCCGGGGAGCTGTTTTTT.

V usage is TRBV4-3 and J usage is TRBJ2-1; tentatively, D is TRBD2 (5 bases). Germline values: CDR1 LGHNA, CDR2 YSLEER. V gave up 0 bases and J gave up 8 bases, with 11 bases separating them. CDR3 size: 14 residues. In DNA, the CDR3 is TGCGCCAGCAGCCAAGATAAATGGAGGTATGAGCAGTTCTTC. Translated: CASSQDKWRYEQFF.

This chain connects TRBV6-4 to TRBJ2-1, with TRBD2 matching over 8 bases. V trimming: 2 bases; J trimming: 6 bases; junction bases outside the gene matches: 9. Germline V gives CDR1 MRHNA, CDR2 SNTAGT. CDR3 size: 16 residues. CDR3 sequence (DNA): TGTGCCAGCAGTGACGGACCGGGACTAGGGGGCAATGAGCAGTTCTTC. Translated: CASSDGPGLGGNEQFF.

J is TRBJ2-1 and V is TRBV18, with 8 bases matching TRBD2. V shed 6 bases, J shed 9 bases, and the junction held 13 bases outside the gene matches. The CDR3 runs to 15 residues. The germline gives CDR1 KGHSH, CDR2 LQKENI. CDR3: CASSSGTRREGEQFF. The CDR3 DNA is TGTGCCAGCTCTTCCGGGACTAGACGGGAGGGTGAGCAGTTCTTC.

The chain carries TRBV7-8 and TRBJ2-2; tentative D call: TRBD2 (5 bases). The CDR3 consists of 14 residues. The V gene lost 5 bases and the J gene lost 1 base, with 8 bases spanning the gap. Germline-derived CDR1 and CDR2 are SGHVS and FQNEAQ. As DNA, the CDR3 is TGTGCCAGCAGCGCCCGGGAGAACACCGGGGAGCTGTTTTTT. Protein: CASSARENTGELFF.

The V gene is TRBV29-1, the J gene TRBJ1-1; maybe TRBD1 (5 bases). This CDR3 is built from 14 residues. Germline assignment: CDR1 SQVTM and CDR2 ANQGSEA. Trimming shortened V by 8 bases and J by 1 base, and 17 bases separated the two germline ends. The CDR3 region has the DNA TGCAGCCCCGTCAGGGCCAGGGCGAACACTGAAGCTTTCTTT. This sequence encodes CSPVRARANTEAFF.

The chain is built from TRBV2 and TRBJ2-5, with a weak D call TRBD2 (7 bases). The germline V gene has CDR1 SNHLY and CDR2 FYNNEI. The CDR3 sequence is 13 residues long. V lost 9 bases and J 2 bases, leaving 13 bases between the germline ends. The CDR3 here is CARDGGLQETQYF. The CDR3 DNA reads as TGTGCCAGGGACGGGGGGCTTCAAGAGACCCAGTACTTC.

In DNA, the CDR3 is TGTGCCAGCAGCGTAGTGGCGGGCCGGGGTGAGCAGTTCTTC. This gives the protein CASSVVAGRGEQFF. The V gene is TRBV9, the J gene TRBJ2-1, with a possible D match to TRBD2 (5 bases). From germline, CDR1 is SGDLS and CDR2 YYNGEE. This CDR3 has 14 residues. V was clipped by 0 bases and J by 9 bases, with 13 bases between them.

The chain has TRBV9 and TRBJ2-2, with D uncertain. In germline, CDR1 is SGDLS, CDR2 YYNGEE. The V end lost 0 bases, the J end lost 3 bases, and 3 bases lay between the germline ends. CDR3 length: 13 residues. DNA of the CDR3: TGTGCCAGCAGCGTAGCAGACACCGGGGAGCTGTTTTTT. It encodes CASSVADTGELFF.

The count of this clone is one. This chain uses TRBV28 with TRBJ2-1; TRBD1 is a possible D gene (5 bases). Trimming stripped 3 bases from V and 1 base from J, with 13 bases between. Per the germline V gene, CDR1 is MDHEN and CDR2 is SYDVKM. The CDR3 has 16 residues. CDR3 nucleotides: TGTGCCAGCAGTTTTTCAGGGTTCTCTTCCTACAATGAGCAGTTCTTC. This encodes CASSFSGFSSYNEQFF.

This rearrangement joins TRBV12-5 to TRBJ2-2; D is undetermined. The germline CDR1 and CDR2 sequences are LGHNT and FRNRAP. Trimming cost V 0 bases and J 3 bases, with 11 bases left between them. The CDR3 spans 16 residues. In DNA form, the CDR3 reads TGTGCTAGTGGTTTGGTACCCCTTGGGTACACCGGGGAGCTGTTTTTT. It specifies CASGLVPLGYTGELFF.

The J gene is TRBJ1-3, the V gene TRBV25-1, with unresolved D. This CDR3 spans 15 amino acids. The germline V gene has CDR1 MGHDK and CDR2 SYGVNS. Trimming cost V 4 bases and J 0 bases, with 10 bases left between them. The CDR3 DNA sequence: TGTGCCAGCAGTGTCTCCGGCCCCTCTGGAAACACCATATATTTT. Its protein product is CASSVSGPSGNTIYF.

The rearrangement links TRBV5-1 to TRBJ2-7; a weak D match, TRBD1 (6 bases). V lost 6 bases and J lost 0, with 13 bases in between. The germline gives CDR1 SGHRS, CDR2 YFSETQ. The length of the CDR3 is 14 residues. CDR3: CASTGTDSSYEQYF. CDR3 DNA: TGCGCCAGCACCGGGACGGACAGCTCCTACGAGCAGTACTTC.

The CDR3 DNA sequence: TGTGCCAGCAGCTACACTAGCGGGACCTACAATGAGCAGTTCTTC. Its translation: CASSYTSGTYNEQFF. The V and J genes are TRBV11-2 and TRBJ2-1; 10 bases are a match to TRBD2. V gave up 4 bases and J gave up 2 bases; unmatched junction bases: 2. This CDR3 region has 15 residues. Germline loops: CDR1 SGHAT, CDR2 FQNNGV.

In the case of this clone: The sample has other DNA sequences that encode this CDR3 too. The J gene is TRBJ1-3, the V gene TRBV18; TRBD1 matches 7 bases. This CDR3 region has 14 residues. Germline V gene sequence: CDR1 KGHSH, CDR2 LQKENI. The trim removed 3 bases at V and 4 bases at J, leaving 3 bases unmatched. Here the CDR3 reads CASSPGTAGNTIYF. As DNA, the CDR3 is TGTGCCAGCTCACCGGGGACAGCCGGAAACACCATATATTTT.

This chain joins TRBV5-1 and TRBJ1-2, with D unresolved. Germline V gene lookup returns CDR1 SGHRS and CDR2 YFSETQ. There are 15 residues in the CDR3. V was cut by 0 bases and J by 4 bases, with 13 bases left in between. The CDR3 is CASSLAGDSPYGYTF. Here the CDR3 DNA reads TGCGCCAGCAGCTTGGCCGGGGATTCGCCCTATGGCTACACCTTC.

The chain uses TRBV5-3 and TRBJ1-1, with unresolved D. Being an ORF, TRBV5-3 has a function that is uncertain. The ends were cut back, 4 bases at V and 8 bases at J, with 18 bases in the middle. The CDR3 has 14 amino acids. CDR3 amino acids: CARSPEFKQKEAFF. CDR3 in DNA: TGTGCCAGAAGCCCGGAATTCAAGCAAAAGGAAGCTTTCTTT.

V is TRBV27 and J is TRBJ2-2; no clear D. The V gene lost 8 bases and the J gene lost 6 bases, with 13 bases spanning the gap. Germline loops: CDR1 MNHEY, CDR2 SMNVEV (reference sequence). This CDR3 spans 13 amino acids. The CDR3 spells CASGYKKSGELFF. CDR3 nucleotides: TGTGCCAGCGGGTACAAGAAGTCCGGGGAGCTGTTTTTT.

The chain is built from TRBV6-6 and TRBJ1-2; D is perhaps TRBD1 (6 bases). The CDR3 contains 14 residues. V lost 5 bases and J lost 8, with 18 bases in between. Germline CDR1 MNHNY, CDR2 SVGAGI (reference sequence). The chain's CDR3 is CASSRQTGPRGYTF. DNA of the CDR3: TGTGCCAGCAGTAGACAGACAGGCCCTCGGGGCTACACCTTC.

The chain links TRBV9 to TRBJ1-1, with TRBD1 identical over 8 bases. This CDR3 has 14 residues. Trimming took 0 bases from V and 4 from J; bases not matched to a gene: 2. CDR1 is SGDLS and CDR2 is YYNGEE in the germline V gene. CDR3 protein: CASSVGRGPTEAFF. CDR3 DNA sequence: TGTGCCAGCAGCGTAGGCAGGGGGCCCACTGAAGCTTTCTTT. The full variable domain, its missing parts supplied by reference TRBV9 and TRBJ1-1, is DSGVTQTPKHLITATGQRVTLRCSPRSGDLSVYWYQQSLDQGLQFLIQYYNGEERAKGNILERFSAQQFPDLHSELNLSSLELGDSALYFCASSVGRGPTEAFFGQGTRLTVV.

The CDR3 bases are TGTGCCAGCAGCCGCGGGACAGGGCGACAAGAGACCCAGTACTTC. Its protein is CASSRGTGRQETQYF. This sequence joins TRBV5-5 and TRBJ2-5; 9 bases line up with TRBD1. This CDR3 has 15 residues. V was clipped by 4 bases and J by 2 bases; unmatched bases: 6. CDR1 and CDR2 from the germline V gene are SGHKS and YYEKEE (reference sequence).

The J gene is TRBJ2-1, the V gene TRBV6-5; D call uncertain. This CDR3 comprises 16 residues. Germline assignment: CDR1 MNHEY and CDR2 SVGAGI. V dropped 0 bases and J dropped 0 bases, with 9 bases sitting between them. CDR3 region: CASSYSSEVSYNEQFF. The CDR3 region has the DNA TGTGCCAGCAGTTACTCCTCAGAAGTCTCCTACAATGAGCAGTTCTTC.

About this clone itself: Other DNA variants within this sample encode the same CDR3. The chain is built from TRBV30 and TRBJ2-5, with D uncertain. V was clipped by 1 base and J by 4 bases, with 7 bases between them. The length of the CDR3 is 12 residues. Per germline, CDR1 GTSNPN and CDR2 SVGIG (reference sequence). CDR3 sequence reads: CAWSGRGETQYF. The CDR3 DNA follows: TGTGCCTGGAGTGGTCGAGGAGAGACCCAGTACTTC.